This section outlines one T cell receptor (beta chain) sequence together with its context. Its antigen is not known. Both 60 Vbeta primers and 13 Jbeta primers went into the PCR. Generated by immunoSEQ multiplex PCR, the TCRdb table keeps only in-frame clones and is missing some. The sample has under 150,000 clones; 82% are singletons. This record belongs to a study of cytomegalovirus exposure and HLA in healthy donors. About the study: From donors who were HLA-typed, an early data release held 80 million to 85 million unique TCRs.

Notes on the study in general: It was assumed in the presence/absence analyses that sequencing depth was roughly uniform across donors. From TCR beta sequences, most subjects' HLA-A and HLA-B alleles were reportedly predicted accurately. TCR beta V- and J-gene trimming was later associated with a missense DCLRE1C variant.

The germline V gene has CDR1 MDHEN and CDR2 SYDVKM. After removal of 4 bases from V and 0 bases from J, the junction contained 2 bases not matched to a gene. This CDR3 is built from 15 residues. The rearrangement uses TRBV28 and TRBJ2-2; 7 bases line up with TRBD1. The sequenced sample consisted of PBMCs. The origin of this receptor is a woman aged 18 to 35 in good health and CMV-seronegative. CDR3 in amino acids: CASSWTGSNTGELFF. The CDR3 region has the DNA TGTGCCAGCAGTTGGACAGGCTCGAACACCGGGGAGCTGTTTTTT.